Below are 13 T cell receptor beta chains sequenced from a single sample in a study of cytomegalovirus exposure and HLA in healthy donors. The PCR ran on 60 Vbeta and 13 Jbeta primers. Method: immunoSEQ multiplex PCR; TCRdb's copy keeps in-frame clones and lacks some. The sample holds some 150,000 clones, 76% seen once. Sequencing was performed on PBMCs. The origin of the receptors is a female donor in good health and CMV-seropositive.

This clone has a handful of counts. The chain is built from TRBV30 and TRBJ2-2; D may be TRBD1 (5 bases). Trimming shortened V by 0 bases and J by 4 bases, and 9 bases separated the two germline ends. Germline CDR1 reads GTSNPN; CDR2 reads SVGIG (reference sequence). The CDR3 spans 14 residues. The CDR3 coding sequence is TGTGCCTGGAGTGTAAGACAGTTCACCGGGGAGCTGTTTTTT. Amino acids: CAWSVRQFTGELFF.

This clone appeared a few times. This sequence joins TRBV4-1 and TRBJ2-5; 11 bases fit TRBD2. The CDR3 extends over 20 amino acids. The germline CDR1 and CDR2 sequences are MGHRA and YSYEKL. V lost 2 bases, J lost 1 base, and 15 bases stayed unmatched. The CDR3 is CASSQRNPRTGTSGQETQYF. The CDR3 DNA is TGCGCCAGCAGCCAACGGAACCCTCGAACCGGGACTAGCGGCCAAGAGACCCAGTACTTC.

The chain links TRBV6-1 to TRBJ1-2, with 7 bases fitting TRBD1. Germline lookup yields CDR1 MNHNS and CDR2 SASEGT. The CDR3 is made up of 13 amino acids. V dropped 9 bases and J dropped 5; count of bases not matched to a gene: 9. In DNA, the CDR3 is TGTGCCAGGGGGGACAGTTTGGCTTATGGCTACACCTTC. Translated, it gives CARGDSLAYGYTF.

CDR3 coding DNA: TGTGCCAGCAGCTCGGACAGGGGGAGCAATCAGCCCCAGCATTTT. Translating it yields CASSSDRGSNQPQHF. The genes are TRBV7-9 and TRBJ1-5; 10 bases fit TRBD1. Germline lookup yields CDR1 SEHNR and CDR2 FQNEAQ (reference sequence). Germline trimming cut 4 bases from V and 1 base from J; bases unmatched to any gene: 1. The CDR3 has 15 residues. Full variable domain (rest looked up from reference TRBV7-9 and TRBJ1-5): DTGVSQNPRHKITKRGQNVTFRCDPISEHNRLYWYRQTLGQGPEFLTYFQNEAQLEKSRLLSDRFSAERPKGSFSTLEIQRTEQGDSAMYLCASSSDRGSNQPQHFGDGTRLSIL.

The V and J genes are TRBV29-1 and TRBJ1-6; TRBD1 matches 8 bases. The CDR3 length is 13 residues. J lost 9 bases, V lost 6 bases, and 7 bases had no gene match. Germline CDR1 and CDR2: SQVTM and ANQGSEA. The CDR3 region has the DNA TGCAGCGTAGCCACAGGGGGAGGTTCACCCCTCCACTTT. It is translated as CSVATGGGSPLHF. The variable domain in full, with the rest retrieved from reference TRBV29-1 and TRBJ1-6, is SAVISQKPSRDICQRGTSLTIQCQVDSQVTMMFWYRQQPGQSLTLIATANQGSEATYESGFVIDKFPISRPNLTFSTLTVSNMSPEDSSIYLCSVATGGGSPLHFGNGTRLTVT.

This clone has only one observation. CDR3: CASSRSGGQGQETQYF. The DNA of the CDR3 is TGTGCCAGTAGCAGAAGCGGGGGGCAGGGCCAGGAGACCCAGTACTTC. This chain joins TRBV19 and TRBJ2-5; the match to TRBD2 covers 9 bases. Germline V CDR1 and CDR2: LNHDA, SQIVND (reference sequence). The junction had 13 bases not matched to a gene; V was cut back by 6 bases and J by 5 bases. The CDR3 is made up of 16 amino acids.

In regard to this clone: Other DNA sequences in this specimen translate into the identical CDR3. The chain combines TRBV5-1 with TRBJ1-1, with 9 positions matching TRBD1. The CDR3 extends over 13 amino acids. Germline V gene sequence: CDR1 SGHRS, CDR2 YFSETQ. Trimming at V came to 4 bases and at J to 4 bases, leaving 2 bases not matched to a gene. The CDR3 here is CASSGTGSTEAFF. The DNA of the CDR3 is TGCGCCAGCAGCGGGACAGGGTCCACTGAAGCTTTCTTT.

This chain connects TRBV11-2 to TRBJ2-2; 7 bases are a match to TRBD1. The germline V gene has CDR1 SGHAT and CDR2 FQNNGV. The CDR3 loop spans 16 amino acids. V lost 5 bases to trimming and J lost 0 bases; unmatched junction nucleotides: 6. The CDR3 nucleotides read TGTGCCAGCAGCCACAGGGGAGTGGCGAACACCGGGGAGCTGTTTTTT. Protein product: CASSHRGVANTGELFF.

About this clone itself: Its ends do not fully match the called genes, so a read error is possible. The V and J genes are TRBV5-1 and TRBJ1-1; no reliable D call. This CDR3 has 11 amino acids. Per the germline V gene, CDR1 is SGHRS and CDR2 is YFSETQ. This CDR3 is CASSGNSEAFF. The CDR3 DNA is TGCGCCAGCAGCGGTAACAGTGAAGCTTTCTTT.

This clone was seen only a few times. The J gene is TRBJ2-7, the V gene TRBV15; TRBD1 matches 8 bases. The germline V gene has CDR1 LNHNV and CDR2 YYDKDF (reference sequence). Trimming took 4 bases from V and 2 from J; bases not matched to a gene: 7. This CDR3 has 15 amino acids. The CDR3 bases are TGTGCCACCAGCATTGGACAGGGAATGGCCTACGAGCAGTACTTC. Translation: CATSIGQGMAYEQYF. Together with reference TRBV15 and TRBJ2-7, the CDR3 gives the full variable domain: DAMVIQNPRYQVTQFGKPVTLSCSQTLNHNVMYWYQQKSSQAPKLLFHYYDKDFNNEADTPDNFQSRRPNTSFCFLDIRSPGLGDTAMYLCATSIGQGMAYEQYFGPGTRLTVT.

The chain links TRBV7-9 to TRBJ2-7; 8 positions match TRBD2. The ends lost 6 bases at V and 5 bases at J; junction bases unmatched: 6. Germline V gives CDR1 SEHNR, CDR2 FQNEAQ (reference sequence). The CDR3 extends over 13 amino acids. CDR3 amino acids: CASRSGSADEQYF. The CDR3 DNA sequence: TGTGCCAGCAGGAGCGGGAGTGCCGACGAGCAGTACTTC.

Concerning this clone: At one end, the junction sequence differs from germline, possibly due to a read error. This CDR3 reads CASSFQRSSYKQYF. In DNA, the CDR3 is TGCGCCAGCAGTTTCCAGCGGAGCTCCTACAAGCAGTACTTC. The chain uses TRBV6-5 and TRBJ2-7; possible D gene TRBD2, 5 bases. CDR1 and CDR2 (germline): MNHEY, SVGAGI. CDR3 length: 14 residues.

CDR3 loop: CAWSVRGHEQFF. CDR3 bases: TGTGCCTGGAGTGTACGAGGGCATGAGCAGTTCTTC. The chain recombines TRBV30 with TRBJ2-1, with D perhaps matching TRBD2 (5 bases). This CDR3 is built from 12 residues. Germline V CDR1 and CDR2: GTSNPN, SVGIG (reference sequence). Deletions cut 0 bases from V and 8 bases from J, with 8 bases between. Full variable domain (missing parts from reference TRBV30 and TRBJ2-1): SQTIHQWPATLVQPVGSPLSLECTVEGTSNPNLYWYRQAAGRGLQLLFYSVGIGQISSEVPQNLSASRPQDRQFILSSKKLLLSDSGFYLCAWSVRGHEQFFGPGTRLTVL.